This T cell receptor (beta chain) is from a study of cytomegalovirus exposure and HLA in healthy donors. General observations from the study: CMV antigen specificity of a few CMV-associated chains was confirmed in vitro. Most TCRs appeared rarely, but some public TCRs recurred in many donors. TCR beta chains numbering 150 to 200 were designated cytomegalovirus-associated.

Germline CDR1 and CDR2: SGHTS and YDEGEE. This CDR3 has 15 residues. V lost 4 bases and J lost 1, with 11 bases in between. Details on this clone: The antigen is not known.

Primers for the PCR totalled 60 Vbeta and 13 Jbeta. Using immunoSEQ multiplex PCR, the repertoire was profiled, and TCRdb retains in-frame clones only, with some absent. This table has around 100,000 clones, roughly three quarters appearing once. This chain links TRBV5-8 with TRBJ2-2; perhaps TRBD2 as D (5 bases). The clonotype was recovered from a middle-aged woman in good health and CMV-seronegative. The sequencing input was PBMCs. CDR3 coding DNA: TGTGCCAGCAGCCTAAGACGGGGGAACACCGGGGAGCTGTTTTTT. It specifies CASSLRRGNTGELFF.